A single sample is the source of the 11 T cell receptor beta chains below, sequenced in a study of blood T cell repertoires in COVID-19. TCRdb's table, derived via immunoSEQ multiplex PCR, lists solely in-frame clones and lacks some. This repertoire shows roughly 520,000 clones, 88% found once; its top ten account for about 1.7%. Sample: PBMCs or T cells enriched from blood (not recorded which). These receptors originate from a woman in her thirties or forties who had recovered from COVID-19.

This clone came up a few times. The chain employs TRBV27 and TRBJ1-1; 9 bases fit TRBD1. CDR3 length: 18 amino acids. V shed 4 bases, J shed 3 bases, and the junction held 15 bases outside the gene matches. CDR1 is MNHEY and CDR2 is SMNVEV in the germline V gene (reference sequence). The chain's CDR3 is CASSSYTGGEEVDTEAFF. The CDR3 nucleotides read TGTGCCAGCAGTTCATACACAGGGGGCGAAGAAGTCGACACTGAAGCTTTCTTT.

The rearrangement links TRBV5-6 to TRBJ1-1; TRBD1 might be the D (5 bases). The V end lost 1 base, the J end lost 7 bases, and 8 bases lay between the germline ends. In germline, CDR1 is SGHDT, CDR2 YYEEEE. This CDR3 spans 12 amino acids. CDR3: CASSLWRGEAFF. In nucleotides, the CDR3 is TGTGCCAGCAGCTTGTGGAGGGGTGAAGCTTTCTTT.

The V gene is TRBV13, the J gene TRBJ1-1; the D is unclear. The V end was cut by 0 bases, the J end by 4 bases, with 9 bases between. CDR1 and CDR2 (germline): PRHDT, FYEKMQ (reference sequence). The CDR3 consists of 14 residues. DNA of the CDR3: TGTGCCAGCAGCTTAGGGCGGGCGCGCACTGAAGCTTTCTTT. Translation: CASSLGRARTEAFF.

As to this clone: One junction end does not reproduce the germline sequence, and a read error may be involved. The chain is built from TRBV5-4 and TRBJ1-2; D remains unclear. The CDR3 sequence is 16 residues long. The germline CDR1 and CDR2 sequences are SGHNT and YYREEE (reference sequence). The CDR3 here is CASSLGFSATKYGYTF. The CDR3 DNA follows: TGTGCCAGCAGCTTGGGTTTTTCCGCGACTAAATATGGCTACACCTTC.

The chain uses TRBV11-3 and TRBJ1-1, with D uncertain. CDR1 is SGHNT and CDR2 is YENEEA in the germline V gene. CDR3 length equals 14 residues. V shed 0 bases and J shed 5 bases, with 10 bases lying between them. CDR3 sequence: CASSLDPSRTEAFF. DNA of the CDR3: TGTGCCAGCAGCTTAGATCCGAGCCGGACTGAAGCTTTCTTT.

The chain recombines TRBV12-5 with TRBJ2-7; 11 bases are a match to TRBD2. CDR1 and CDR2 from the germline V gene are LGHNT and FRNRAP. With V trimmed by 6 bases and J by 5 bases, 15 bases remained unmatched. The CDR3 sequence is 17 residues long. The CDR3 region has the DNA TGTGCTAGTGGCCTCATAGCGGGAGGGCCGGGGGGAGACGAGCAGTACTTC. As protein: CASGLIAGGPGGDEQYF. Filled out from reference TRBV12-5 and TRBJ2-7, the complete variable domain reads DARVTQTPRHKVTEMGQEVTMRCQPILGHNTVFWYRQTMMQGLELLAYFRNRAPLDDSGMPKDRFSAEMPDATLATLKIQPSEPRDSAVYFCASGLIAGGPGGDEQYFGPGTRLTVT.

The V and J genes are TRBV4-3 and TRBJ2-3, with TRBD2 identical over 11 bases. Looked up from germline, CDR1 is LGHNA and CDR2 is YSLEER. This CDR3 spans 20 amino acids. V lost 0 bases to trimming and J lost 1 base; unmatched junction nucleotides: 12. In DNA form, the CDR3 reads TGCGCCAGCAGCCAAGATGCGCTCCATTGGACTAGCGGGCGCACAGATACGCAGTATTTT. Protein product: CASSQDALHWTSGRTDTQYF.

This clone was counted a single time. CDR3 in amino acids: CASSQDDPGSRFSPLHF. The CDR3 DNA is TGTGCCAGCAGCCAAGACGATCCAGGGTCAAGGTTTTCACCCCTCCACTTT. The chain has TRBV4-2 and TRBJ1-6; D possibly corresponds to TRBD1 (5 bases). V shed 0 bases and J shed 9 bases, with 18 bases lying between them. The CDR3 extends over 17 amino acids. From germline, CDR1 is LGHNA and CDR2 YNFKEQ.

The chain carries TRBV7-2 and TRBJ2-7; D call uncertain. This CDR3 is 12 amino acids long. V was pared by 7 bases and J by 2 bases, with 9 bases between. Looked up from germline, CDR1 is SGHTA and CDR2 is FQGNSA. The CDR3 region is CASTLSAYEQYF. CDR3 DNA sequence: TGTGCCAGCACCCTAAGCGCCTACGAGCAGTACTTC. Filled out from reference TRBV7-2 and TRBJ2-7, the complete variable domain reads GAGVSQSPSNKVTEKGKDVELRCDPISGHTALYWYRQSLGQGLEFLIYFQGNSAPDKSGLPSDRFSAERTGGSVSTLTIQRTQQEDSAVYLCASTLSAYEQYFGPGTRLTVT.

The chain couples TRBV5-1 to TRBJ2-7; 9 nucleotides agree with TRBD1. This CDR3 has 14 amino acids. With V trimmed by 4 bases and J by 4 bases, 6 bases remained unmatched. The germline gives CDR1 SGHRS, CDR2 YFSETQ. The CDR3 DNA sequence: TGCGCCAGCAGCGGGGGACAGGGTTTATACGAGCAGTACTTC. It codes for CASSGGQGLYEQYF.

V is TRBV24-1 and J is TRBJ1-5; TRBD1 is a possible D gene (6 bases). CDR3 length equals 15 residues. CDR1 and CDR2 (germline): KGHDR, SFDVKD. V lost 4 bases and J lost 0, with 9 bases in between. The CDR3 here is CATSEGTHSNQPQHF. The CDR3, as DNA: TGTGCCACCAGTGAGGGGACACATAGCAATCAGCCCCAGCATTTT.